This TCR beta chain was recorded in a study of regulatory T cells in long-lasting Graves disease. Study-level findings and limits: Persistent disease was associated with favored TRBV28 usage and with favored use of TRBJ1-2 and TRBJ2-5.

Note on this clonotype: Its antigen remains unknown.

Time point: newly diagnosed GD, antithyroid drugs for less than 3 months. Generation of the TCR library employed RNA extracted from PBMCs. V shed 4 bases and J shed 1 base, with 12 bases lying between them. The CDR3 totals 15 residues. Germline V gives CDR1 LGHNA, CDR2 YNFKEQ. The authors built TCR beta libraries using iRepertoire HTBI primers and Arm-PCR of CDR3 regions. Each CDR3 protein is one row after TCRdb ran MiXCR on the multiplex PCR reads. The table has under 300,000 distinct CDR3 sequences, 18% seen once. These sequences were also reported in another study, on T cells in Graves' hyperthyroidism and ophthalmopathy. That work adds: Stable Graves' hyperthyroidism meant no ophthalmopathy progression within 18 months.

The sample consisted of peripheral blood mononuclear cells (PBMCs), taken at new diagnosis, from a patient treated with antithyroid drugs. The receptor was derived from a woman aged 30 to 39 with Graves disease. The chain carries TRBV4-2 and TRBJ2-3; D not resolved. This CDR3 is CASSRGTDRTDTQYF. In nucleotides, the CDR3 is TGTGCCAGCAGCCGGGGAACAGACCGCACAGATACGCAGTATTTT.